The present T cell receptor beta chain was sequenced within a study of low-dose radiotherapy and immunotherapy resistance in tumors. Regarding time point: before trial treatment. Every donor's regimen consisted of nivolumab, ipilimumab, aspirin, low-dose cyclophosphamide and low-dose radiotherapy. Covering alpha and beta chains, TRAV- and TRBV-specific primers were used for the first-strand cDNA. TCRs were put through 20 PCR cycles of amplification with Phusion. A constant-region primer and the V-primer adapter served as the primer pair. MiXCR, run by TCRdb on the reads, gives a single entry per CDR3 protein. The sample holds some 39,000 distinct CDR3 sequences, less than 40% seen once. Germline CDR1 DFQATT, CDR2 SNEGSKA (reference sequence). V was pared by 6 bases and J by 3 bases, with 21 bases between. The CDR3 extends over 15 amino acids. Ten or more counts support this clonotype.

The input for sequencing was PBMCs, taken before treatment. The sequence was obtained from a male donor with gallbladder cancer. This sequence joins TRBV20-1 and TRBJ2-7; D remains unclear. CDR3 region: CSAKEPGSVFYEQYF. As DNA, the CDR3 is TGCAGTGCCAAGGAGCCGGGTTCAGTGTTCTACGAGCAGTACTTC.